Detailed here is one T cell receptor beta chain. This record belongs to a study of T cell changes during pregnancy in multiple sclerosis. J was trimmed by 2 bases and V by 7 bases; bases with no gene match: 7. This CDR3 comprises 15 residues. CDR1 and CDR2 from the germline V gene are LGHNT and FRNRAP. Sequencing was performed with immunoSEQ multiplex PCR; in TCRdb, only in-frame clones are kept and a portion is missing. This sample has tens of thousands of clones, with roughly nine tenths found just once. The genes are TRBV12-5 and TRBJ2-2; 7 bases fit TRBD1. The sequence came from a female donor with multiple sclerosis, enrolled in a pregnancy study. The material sequenced was CD4+ T cells from peripheral blood mononuclear cells, taken in the second trimester of pregnancy. This CDR3 reads CASADRDGNTGELFF. In DNA form, the CDR3 reads TGTGCTAGTGCTGACAGGGACGGAAACACCGGGGAGCTGTTTTTT.